Following are 21 T cell receptor beta chains from one sample sequenced in a study of response to subunit inactivated influenza vaccine (dated by TCRdb to about 2018). The library was made by RT-PCR. The sequencer was an Illumina HiSeq 2500. The public reads were reanalyzed by TCRdb: fastp trimming at Q25, MiXCR alignment, in-frame beta chains only. For every CDR3 protein sequence, its rows merge into one entry that carries the most common genes and DNA. The sample yields a few hundred thousand distinct CDR3 sequences; approximately 15% were counted once. Jointly, the top ten make up around 10% of the sample. The starting material was PBMCs from blood, obtained about 11 days after vaccination. These receptors all stem from a man in his forties or fifties who received an inactivated influenza vaccine. Donor details come from another sample of the same person, matched by shared clones.

This clonotype was observed a handful of times. J is TRBJ2-1 and V is TRBV12-3 or TRBV12-4, with D perhaps TRBD2 (6 bases). V shed 2 bases and J shed 7 bases, with 12 bases lying between them. The CDR3 is 14 residues long. The CDR3 DNA follows: TGTGCCAGCAGTTTAATCGGGAGCTCGAATGAGCAGTTCTTC. It encodes CASSLIGSSNEQFF.

The chain joins TRBV4-3 to TRBJ2-4; D remains ambiguous. Germline V lookup: CDR1 LGHNA, CDR2 YSLEER. The CDR3 extends over 14 amino acids. The ends were cut back, 0 bases at V and 8 bases at J, with 11 bases in the middle. The CDR3 DNA follows: TGCGCCAGCAGCCAAGAGGGCCGCCAGGACATTCAGTACTTC. Its protein is CASSQEGRQDIQYF.

This clonotype has more than one count but fewer than ten. The rearrangement links TRBV11-1 to TRBJ2-7; 14 bases line up with TRBD2. V was clipped by 4 bases and J by 0 bases; unmatched bases: 11. Per the germline V gene, CDR1 is SGHAT and CDR2 is FQDESV (reference sequence). This CDR3 has 19 residues. Here the CDR3 DNA reads TGTGCCAGCAGCTCAATATACACGGGACTAGCGGGAGACTCCTACGAGCAGTACTTC. Its protein product is CASSSIYTGLAGDSYEQYF.

This clonotype was seen more than once but under ten times. The J gene is TRBJ2-3, the V gene TRBV20-1; the D gene is possibly TRBD2 (7 bases). This CDR3 contains 14 residues. V dropped 4 bases and J dropped 4 bases, with 15 bases sitting between them. Germline loops: CDR1 DFQATT, CDR2 SNEGSKA (reference sequence). The CDR3 region has the DNA TGCAGTGCTAAGGGGGGAGGGCCCCCAGATACGCAGTATTTT. This codes for CSAKGGGPPDTQYF.

V is TRBV5-1 and J is TRBJ2-5; no definite D call. Germline CDR1 is SGHRS and CDR2 is YFSETQ. V dropped 4 bases and J dropped 4 bases, with 14 bases sitting between them. This CDR3 contains 14 residues. CDR3 sequence reads: CASSVFQNRETQYF. CDR3 coding DNA: TGCGCCAGCAGCGTGTTCCAAAACAGAGAGACCCAGTACTTC.

This clonotype was counted ten times or more. V is TRBV4-2 and J is TRBJ1-4; D is ambiguous. Germline CDR1 reads LGHNA; CDR2 reads YNFKEQ. Trimming stripped 0 bases from V and 4 bases from J, with 6 bases between. The CDR3 is made up of 14 amino acids. The CDR3 reads CASSQDSLNEKLFF. As DNA, the CDR3 is TGTGCCAGCAGCCAAGATTCTCTTAATGAAAAACTGTTTTTT.

The chain links TRBV6-1 to TRBJ2-7, with 9 bases lining up with TRBD1. Germline assignment: CDR1 MNHNS and CDR2 SASEGT. This CDR3 spans 15 amino acids. The V segment lost 6 bases and the J segment 3 bases; nucleotides outside the gene matches: 9. CDR3 in amino acids: CASRPSGQGLYEQYF. The CDR3 DNA reads as TGTGCCAGCAGACCGTCGGGACAGGGACTCTACGAGCAGTACTTC.

The chain combines TRBV4-2 with TRBJ2-1; TRBD2 aligns across 8 bases. Per germline, CDR1 LGHNA and CDR2 YNFKEQ. The CDR3 sequence is 16 residues long. Losses at the gene ends were 4 bases for V and 7 bases for J; bases not matched to a gene: 12. The CDR3 spells CASSPLLSQRGNEQFF. In nucleotides, the CDR3 is TGTGCCAGCAGCCCCCTTTTATCCCAGCGGGGGAATGAGCAGTTCTTC.

V gene TRBV18 combines with J gene TRBJ2-7; no clear D. The V gene's germline CDR1 is KGHSH and CDR2 LQKENI. The CDR3 consists of 12 residues. V was shortened by 2 bases and J by 3 bases, with 5 bases between the two germline ends. CDR3 residues: CASSPRVYEQYF. The DNA of the CDR3 is TGTGCCAGCTCACCAAGAGTCTACGAGCAGTACTTC.

This clonotype was observed a handful of times. This chain connects TRBV28 to TRBJ1-6; D remains ambiguous. There are 15 residues in the CDR3. The V end lost 5 bases, the J end lost 6 bases, and 14 bases lay between the germline ends. The germline V gene has CDR1 MDHEN and CDR2 SYDVKM. CDR3: CASSPPDHSNSPLHF. The CDR3 DNA reads as TGTGCCAGCAGTCCTCCTGACCATTCTAATTCACCCCTCCACTTT.

The CDR3: CASSYSRRTNTGELFF. CDR3 bases: TGTGCCAGCAGTTACTCGAGGCGGACAAACACCGGGGAGCTGTTTTTT. The rearrangement uses TRBV6-2 or TRBV6-3 and TRBJ2-2; the D gene is possibly TRBD1 (5 bases). There are 16 residues in the CDR3. The germline CDR1 and CDR2 sequences are MNHEY and SVGEGT. Trimming removed 0 bases at V and 2 bases at J, with 10 bases between.

The chain employs TRBV7-2 and TRBJ2-7; 7 nucleotides align to TRBD2. Germline CDR1 SGHTA, CDR2 FQGNSA. V was pared by 2 bases and J by 2 bases, with 6 bases of the junction left unmatched. The CDR3 has 15 amino acids. Here the CDR3 reads CASSLNGLAAYEQYF. Written as DNA, the CDR3 is TGTGCCAGCAGCTTAAATGGGCTAGCGGCCTACGAGCAGTACTTC. Full variable domain (rest looked up from reference TRBV7-2 and TRBJ2-7): GAGVSQSPSNKVTEKGKDVELRCDPISGHTALYWYRQSLGQGLEFLIYFQGNSAPDKSGLPSDRFSAERTGGSVSTLTIQRTQQEDSAVYLCASSLNGLAAYEQYFGPGTRLTVT.

The rearrangement joins TRBV12-3 or TRBV12-4 to TRBJ1-3, with D hard to call. This CDR3 region has 14 residues. Trimming took 2 bases from V and 3 from J, leaving 8 bases between them. In nucleotides, the CDR3 is TGTGCCAGCAGTTTATACGGGGTTGGAAACACCATATATTTT. This encodes CASSLYGVGNTIYF.

V and J are TRBV7-2 and TRBJ2-1; D ambiguous. This CDR3 contains 11 residues. Deletions cut 2 bases from V and 8 bases from J, with 4 bases between. Germline V gene lookup returns CDR1 SGHTA and CDR2 FQGNSA. The CDR3 sequence: CASSLFDEQFF. As DNA, the CDR3 is TGTGCCAGCAGCTTATTTGATGAGCAGTTCTTC.

The chain joins TRBV5-1 to TRBJ2-5; 10 positions agree with TRBD1. This CDR3 has 15 residues. With V trimmed by 0 bases and J by 7 bases, 6 bases remained unmatched. The germline gives CDR1 SGHRS, CDR2 YFSETQ. The DNA of the CDR3 is TGCGCCAGCAGCTTGGCCGGGACAGGGGAGGGGACCCAGTACTTC. It encodes CASSLAGTGEGTQYF. Variable domain in full (rest from reference TRBV5-1 and TRBJ2-5): KAGVTQTPRYLIKTRGQQVTLSCSPISGHRSVSWYQQTPGQGLQFLFEYFSETQRNKGNFPGRFSGRQFSNSRSEMNVSTLELGDSALYLCASSLAGTGEGTQYFGPGTRLLVL.

The rearrangement links TRBV20-1 to TRBJ1-6, with TRBD1 as a possible D gene (5 bases). The germline V and J ends were trimmed by 0 bases and 3 bases, with 12 bases remaining between them. This CDR3 is 16 amino acids long. CDR1 and CDR2 from the germline V gene are DFQATT and SNEGSKA (reference sequence). The CDR3 sequence: CSARDLRQHYNSPLHF. The CDR3 DNA is TGCAGTGCTAGAGATTTGAGACAGCACTATAATTCACCCCTCCACTTT.

The chain joins TRBV16 to TRBJ1-4; 7 bases align to TRBD1. J lost 8 bases, V lost 0 bases, and 6 bases had no gene match. CDR1 KGHSY and CDR2 FQNENV come from the germline V gene. The CDR3 is 15 residues long. This CDR3 is CASSQSTQGREKLFF. The CDR3 DNA reads TGTGCCAGCAGCCAATCAACACAGGGGAGGGAAAAACTGTTTTTT.

The rearrangement links TRBV6-1 to TRBJ1-3; D is possibly TRBD1 (5 bases). This CDR3 is 14 amino acids long. With 7 bases removed from V and 3 bases from J, the gap between germline ends came to 13 bases. The germline V gene has CDR1 MNHNS and CDR2 SASEGT. The CDR3 DNA is TGTGCCAGCACCAACTTGGGGGGTGGAAACACCATATATTTT. Its protein product is CASTNLGGGNTIYF.

This clonotype was counted a few times. This chain uses TRBV7-9 with TRBJ1-1; D unresolved. Germline V gives CDR1 SEHNR, CDR2 FQNEAQ (reference sequence). CDR3 size: 13 residues. The ends were cut back, 6 bases at V and 5 bases at J, with 13 bases in the middle. As DNA, the CDR3 is TGTGCCAGCAGACGATACTCGGGGACTGAAGCTTTCTTT. Its protein product is CASRRYSGTEAFF.

This clonotype was observed a handful of times. This rearrangement joins TRBV3-1 to TRBJ2-1; 15 bases map to TRBD2. The CDR3 is 21 residues long. The germline V gene encodes CDR1 LGHDT and CDR2 YNNKEL (reference sequence). The V gene end was trimmed by 0 bases and the J gene end by 1 base; junction bases not matched to a gene: 10. In nucleotides, the CDR3 is TGTGCCAGCAGCCAAGAGGCGGGTGGACTAGCGGGGGGGCTGTCCTACAATGAGCAGTTCTTC. It yields the protein CASSQEAGGLAGGLSYNEQFF.

The V and J genes are TRBV27 and TRBJ2-3, with 12 bases fitting TRBD1. J gave up 3 bases and V 3 bases, and 16 bases lay outside the gene matches. The V gene's germline CDR1 is MNHEY and CDR2 SMNVEV (reference sequence). The CDR3 length is 20 residues. CDR3: CASSFLAAGTGGAETDTQYF. CDR3 sequence (DNA): TGTGCCAGCAGTTTTTTAGCCGCCGGGACAGGGGGCGCTGAGACAGATACGCAGTATTTT.